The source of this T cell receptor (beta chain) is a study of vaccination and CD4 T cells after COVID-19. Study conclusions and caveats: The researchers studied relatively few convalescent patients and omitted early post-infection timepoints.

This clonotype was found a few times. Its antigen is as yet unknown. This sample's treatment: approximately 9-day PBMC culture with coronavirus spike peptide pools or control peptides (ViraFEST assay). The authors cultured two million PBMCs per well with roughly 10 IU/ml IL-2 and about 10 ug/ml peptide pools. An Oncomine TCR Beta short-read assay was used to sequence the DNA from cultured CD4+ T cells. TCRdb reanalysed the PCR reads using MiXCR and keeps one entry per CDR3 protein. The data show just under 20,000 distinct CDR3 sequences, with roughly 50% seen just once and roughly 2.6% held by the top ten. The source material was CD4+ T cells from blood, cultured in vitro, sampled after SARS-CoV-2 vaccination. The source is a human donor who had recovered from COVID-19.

In nucleotides, the CDR3 is TGTGCCACCAGCAGAGACCCCTTCGGGACTAGCGGCTACACCTTC. It codes for CATSRDPFGTSGYTF. V and J are TRBV15 and TRBJ1-2; possible D gene TRBD1, 5 bases. Between the trimmed V and J ends, which lost 0 bases and 8 bases, there was a span of 16 bases. The CDR3 consists of 15 residues. Germline lookup yields CDR1 LNHNV and CDR2 YYDKDF (reference sequence).